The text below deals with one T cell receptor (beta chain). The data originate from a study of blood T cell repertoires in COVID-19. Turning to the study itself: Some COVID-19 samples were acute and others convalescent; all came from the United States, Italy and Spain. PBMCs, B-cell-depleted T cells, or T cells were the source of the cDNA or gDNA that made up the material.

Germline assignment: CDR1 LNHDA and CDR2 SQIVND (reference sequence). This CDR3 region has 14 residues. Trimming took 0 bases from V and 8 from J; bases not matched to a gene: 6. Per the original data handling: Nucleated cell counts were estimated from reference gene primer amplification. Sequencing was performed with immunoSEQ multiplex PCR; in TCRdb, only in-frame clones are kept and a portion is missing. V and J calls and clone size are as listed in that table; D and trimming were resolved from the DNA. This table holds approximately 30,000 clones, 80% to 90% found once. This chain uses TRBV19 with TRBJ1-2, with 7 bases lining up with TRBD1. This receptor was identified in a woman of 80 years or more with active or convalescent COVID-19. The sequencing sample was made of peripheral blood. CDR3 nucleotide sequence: TGTGCCAGTAGTATAGATCGGTCAGGGGGAGGCTACACCTTC. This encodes CASSIDRSGGGYTF.